A selection of T cell receptor beta chains follows, all from one sample in a study of T and B cells in COVID-19 patients. A single record per CDR3 protein comes from TCRdb applying MiXCR to the multiplex PCR reads. This table holds 13,000 to 15,000 distinct CDR3 sequences, about 28% found once. What was sequenced was blood. All receptors derive from a human donor who had recovered from COVID-19. CDR3s include the opening cysteine and the closing phenylalanine or tryptophan. The order of the fields is clone size, V gene, J gene, D gene, CDR3 protein, CDR3 DNA. The D gene is left open where the match is weak. The size entry is marked missing in some rows and otherwise reads once, few, many or a size class.

>many|TRBV19|TRBJ1-2|-
CASSIGNLYGYTF
TGTGCCAGTAGTATTGGGAACCTTTATGGCTACACCTTC
>medium-sized|TRBV29-1|TRBJ2-2|-
CSVEEGSGELFF
TGCAGCGTTGAAGAGGGCTCCGGGGAGCTGTTTTTT
>-|TRBV6-5|TRBJ1-4|TRBD1
CASSYSRGINEKLFF
TGTGCCAGCAGTTACTCCAGGGGGATTAATGAAAAACTGTTTTTT
>-|TRBV6-5|TRBJ1-5|TRBD1
CASSSPTGGNQPQHF
TGTGCCAGCAGTTCCCCGACAGGGGGCAATCAGCCCCAGCATTTT
>medium-sized|TRBV5-6|TRBJ2-7|TRBD1
CASSSLGTGYAEQYF
TGTGCCAGCAGCTCCCTCGGGACAGGGTATGCCGAGCAGTACTTC
>medium-sized|TRBV27|TRBJ2-5|-
CASSLLTTGGQETQYF
TGTGCCAGCAGTTTATTAACCACCGGGGGCCAAGAGACCCAGTACTTC
>-|TRBV6-5|TRBJ1-2|-
CASSEAPGRGYTF
TGTGCCAGCAGTGAAGCCCCAGGGAGGGGCTACACCTTC
>medium-sized|TRBV19|TRBJ2-1|-
CASSISYNEQFF
TGTGCCAGTAGTATCTCCTACAATGAGCAGTTCTTC
>few|TRBV20-1|TRBJ2-7|-
CSALEFDIRYEQYF
TGCAGTGCTCTTGAGTTCGACATCCGCTACGAGCAGTACTTC
>-|TRBV27|TRBJ1-5|-
CASSAFRGGPRGQPQHF
TGTGCCAGCAGTGCGTTCCGTGGGGGCCCCCGGGGTCAGCCCCAGCATTTT
>-|TRBV19|TRBJ1-2|-
CASTLAGGSNGYTF
TGTGCCAGTACCCTAGCGGGGGGGTCAAATGGCTACACCTTC
>-|TRBV27|TRBJ2-5|TRBD2
CASSSRGTSGRGGETQYF
TGTGCCAGCAGTTCTCGGGGGACTAGCGGGAGGGGAGGAGAGACCCAGTACTTC
>few|TRBV6-1|TRBJ2-7|TRBD1
CASGPGGVSYEQYF
TGTGCCAGCGGTCCAGGGGGCGTCTCCTACGAGCAGTACTTC
>medium-sized|TRBV11-1|TRBJ2-3|-
CASSHNTDTQYF
TGTGCCAGCAGTCATAATACAGATACGCAGTATTTT
>-|TRBV7-9|TRBJ2-7|-
CASSLINYEQYF
TGTGCCAGCAGTCTTATAAATTACGAGCAGTACTTC
>many|TRBV18|TRBJ2-3|-
CASSRTDTQYF
TGTGCCAGCTCACGCACAGATACGCAGTATTTT
>few|TRBV6-6|TRBJ1-1|-
CASSSGGNTEAFF
TGTGCCAGCAGTTCTGGAGGGAACACTGAAGCTTTCTTT
>-|TRBV6-5|TRBJ2-7|-
CASSDSGTKRSSYEQYF
TGTGCCAGCAGCGACTCCGGGACAAAAAGAAGCTCCTACGAGCAGTACTTC
>medium-sized|TRBV29-1|TRBJ2-1|-
CSVEATQRGEQFF
TGCAGCGTTGAGGCGACCCAACGAGGTGAGCAGTTCTTC
>many|TRBV30|TRBJ2-7|-
CAWSGGNTGREQYF
TGTGCCTGGAGTGGGGGGAATACAGGGCGCGAGCAGTACTTC
>once|TRBV5-1|TRBJ2-7|TRBD2
CASSSNPGTSGRLGEQYF
TGCGCCAGCAGCTCAAACCCCGGGACTAGCGGGAGGTTGGGCGAGCAGTACTTC
>-|TRBV6-2/TRBV6-3|TRBJ1-6|-
CASSGEEKAPLHF
TGTGCCAGCAGTGGGGAAGAGAAGGCTCCCCTCCACTTT
>medium-sized|TRBV19|TRBJ2-2|-
CASSIRHANTGELFF
TGTGCCAGTAGTATTAGGCACGCGAACACCGGGGAGCTGTTTTTT
>-|TRBV27|TRBJ2-1|TRBD1
CASSGRDRGPYNEQFF
TGTGCCAGCAGTGGTCGGGACAGGGGGCCCTACAATGAGCAGTTCTTC
>many|TRBV12-3/TRBV12-4|TRBJ1-4|-
CASSFSGVEEKLFF
TGTGCCAGCAGTTTTTCAGGGGTGGAGGAAAAACTGTTTTTT
>-|TRBV12-3/TRBV12-4|TRBJ1-1|-
CASRLNTEAFF
TGTGCCAGCAGACTTAACACTGAAGCTTTCTTT
>-|TRBV6-5|TRBJ2-3|-
CASSYVGDTQYF
TGTGCCAGCAGTTACGTAGGGGATACGCAGTATTTT
>-|TRBV5-1|TRBJ1-1|TRBD1
CASSTQGHTEAFF
TGCGCCAGCAGCACACAGGGGCACACTGAAGCTTTCTTT
>medium-sized|TRBV19|TRBJ2-3|TRBD1
CASAGGADTQYF
TGTGCCAGTGCAGGGGGCGCAGATACGCAGTATTTT
>-|TRBV7-2|TRBJ2-7|TRBD1
CASGSGTDTGEQYF
TGTGCCAGCGGATCCGGGACAGATACCGGCGAGCAGTACTTC
>-|TRBV6-2/TRBV6-3|TRBJ1-1|-
CASSNAGGSTEAFF
TGTGCCAGCTCCAATGCCGGGGGGAGCACTGAAGCTTTCTTT
>medium-sized|TRBV19|TRBJ2-1|-
CATRPAYNEQFF
TGTGCCACTCGACCCGCTTACAATGAGCAGTTCTTC
>-|TRBV12-3/TRBV12-4|TRBJ1-2|TRBD1
CASSPDRGRGYTF
TGTGCCAGCAGTCCAGACAGGGGTCGCGGCTACACCTTC
>many|TRBV19|TRBJ1-5|-
CASSDRNGNQPQHF
TGTGCCAGTAGTGATCGCAATGGCAATCAGCCCCAGCATTTT
>-|TRBV7-9|TRBJ2-3|TRBD1
CASSPRQGGDTQYF
TGTGCCAGCAGCCCCAGACAGGGGGGCGATACGCAGTATTTT
>many|TRBV12-3/TRBV12-4|TRBJ1-1|TRBD1
CASSRMTGGNTEAFF
TGTGCCAGCAGCCGAATGACAGGGGGGAACACTGAAGCTTTCTTT
>-|TRBV6-1|TRBJ2-3|TRBD2
CASSWEGGPTNTQYF
TGTGCCAGCTCCTGGGAGGGAGGGCCTACAAATACGCAGTATTTT
>many|TRBV6-2/TRBV6-3|TRBJ2-1|-
CASSPGGGGKSLGNEQFF
TGTGCCAGCAGCCCCGGGGGCGGCGGGAAATCCTTAGGGAATGAGCAGTTCTTC
>many|TRBV18|TRBJ2-5|TRBD2
CASSSGLASLGETQYF
TGTGCCAGCTCTTCCGGACTAGCGAGCCTCGGGGAGACCCAGTACTTC
>-|TRBV15|TRBJ1-1|-
CATRRPQGNTEAFF
TGTGCCACCAGGCGACCCCAGGGGAACACTGAAGCTTTCTTT
>-|TRBV12-3/TRBV12-4|TRBJ2-1|TRBD1
CASSSDRGNINEQFF
TGTGCCAGCAGTTCGGACAGGGGTAACATCAATGAGCAGTTCTTC
>medium-sized|TRBV19|TRBJ2-5|-
CASSGGGLETQYF
TGTGCCAGTAGTGGGGGGGGCTTGGAGACCCAGTACTTC
>medium-sized|TRBV19|TRBJ2-1|TRBD2
CASSPGLAAKEQFF
TGTGCCAGTAGCCCCGGACTAGCGGCAAAGGAGCAGTTCTTC
>few|TRBV20-1|TRBJ2-7|TRBD1
CSASRTGRPYEQYF
TGCAGTGCTAGTAGGACAGGGCGACCCTACGAGCAGTACTTC
>once|TRBV6-2/TRBV6-3|TRBJ2-1|TRBD2
CASSPTSGRRGEQFF
TGTGCCAGCAGCCCGACTAGCGGGAGGCGGGGTGAGCAGTTCTTC
>-|TRBV13|TRBJ2-1|-
CASSLRELDNEQFF
TGTGCCAGCAGCTTACGGGAGTTGGACAATGAGCAGTTCTTC
>-|TRBV20-1|TRBJ2-1|-
CSAVGFDEQFF
TGCAGTGCGGTGGGTTTCGATGAGCAGTTCTTC
>-|TRBV5-6|TRBJ1-1|-
CASSSLDRSNTEAFF
TGTGCCAGCAGCTCACTCGACAGGTCGAACACTGAAGCTTTCTTT
>-|TRBV5-4|TRBJ1-2|TRBD1
CASSLAVRGSDGYTF
TGTGCCAGCAGCTTGGCGGTCAGGGGGTCGGATGGCTACACCTTC
>-|TRBV5-4|TRBJ2-1|-
CASSLGGPYNEQFF
TGTGCCAGCAGCTTAGGGGGGCCTTACAATGAGCAGTTCTTC